A selection of T cell receptor beta chains follows, all from one sample in a study of blood T cell repertoires in COVID-19. Sequencing used immunoSEQ multiplex PCR; TCRdb keeps in-frame clones, though not all of them. The sample contains hundreds of thousands of clones, nearly 90% of which appear only once. The sequencing input was peripheral blood. All receptors derive from a woman under 30 who had recovered from COVID-19. CDR3s include the opening cysteine and the closing phenylalanine or tryptophan. Each record gives: J gene, clone size, V gene, D gene, CDR3 DNA, CDR3 protein. A D gene is named only where the DNA matches it firmly. A clone size is listed for some rows: how often the clone was seen (once, few, many), or a class if it is expanded.

j_gene: TRBJ2-3; abundance: -; v_gene: TRBV11-3; d_gene: TRBD2; CDR3nt: TGTGCCAGCAGCAAACTAGCGGGAGTAGGCACAGATACGCAGTATTTT; CDR3aa: CASSKLAGVGTDTQYF
j_gene: TRBJ1-2; abundance: once; v_gene: TRBV2; d_gene: TRBD1; CDR3nt: TGTGCCAGCAGGGACAGGGTTAACTATGGCTACACCTTC; CDR3aa: CASRDRVNYGYTF
j_gene: TRBJ1-2; abundance: -; v_gene: TRBV5-1; d_gene: -; CDR3nt: TGCGCCAGCAGCTTGTTTCAGGGGAACGGCTACACCTTC; CDR3aa: CASSLFQGNGYTF
j_gene: TRBJ2-1; abundance: -; v_gene: TRBV9; d_gene: TRBD2; CDR3nt: TGTGCCAGCAGTTTCTCCGGGACTAGCGGGAGAGGTTACAATGAGCAGTTCTTC; CDR3aa: CASSFSGTSGRGYNEQFF
j_gene: TRBJ2-1; abundance: -; v_gene: TRBV27; d_gene: TRBD1; CDR3nt: TGTGCCAGCAGACGACAGGGGGAGTCCAATGAGCAGTTCTTC; CDR3aa: CASRRQGESNEQFF
j_gene: TRBJ2-1; abundance: -; v_gene: TRBV19; d_gene: TRBD2; CDR3nt: TGTGCCAGTAGTATGGAACTAGCGGGAGACAATGAGCAGTTCTTC; CDR3aa: CASSMELAGDNEQFF
j_gene: TRBJ1-3; abundance: -; v_gene: TRBV27; d_gene: -; CDR3nt: TGTGCCAGCAGTTTTGGCAGCTCTGGAAACACCATATATTTT; CDR3aa: CASSFGSSGNTIYF
j_gene: TRBJ2-3; abundance: -; v_gene: TRBV10-3; d_gene: TRBD2; CDR3nt: TGTGCCATCAGTGGACGCCTAGCGGGCACAGATACGCAGTATTTT; CDR3aa: CAISGRLAGTDTQYF
j_gene: TRBJ1-1; abundance: -; v_gene: TRBV4-1; d_gene: TRBD1; CDR3nt: TGCGCCAGCAGCCAAGGTGGGGGCCCAGGGGGAGCTTTCTTT; CDR3aa: CASSQGGGPGGAFF
j_gene: TRBJ2-1; abundance: -; v_gene: TRBV5-1; d_gene: -; CDR3nt: TGCGCCAGCAGCGTAAATCAGGGCCGCTCCTACAATGAGCAGTTCTTC; CDR3aa: CASSVNQGRSYNEQFF
j_gene: TRBJ2-2; abundance: -; v_gene: TRBV7-9; d_gene: -; CDR3nt: TGTGCCAGCAGCTCCTCCGGACGGGGAGCCGGGGAGCTGTTTTTT; CDR3aa: CASSSSGRGAGELFF
j_gene: TRBJ1-2; abundance: -; v_gene: TRBV7-9; d_gene: -; CDR3nt: TGTGCCAGCAGCCCCAACGACGTACGAGGAATTCATGGCTACACCTTC; CDR3aa: CASSPNDVRGIHGYTF
j_gene: TRBJ2-7; abundance: -; v_gene: TRBV29-1; d_gene: TRBD2; CDR3nt: TGCAGCGTTGAAGGCCTAGCGGGAGACATAGGGGAGCAGTACTTC; CDR3aa: CSVEGLAGDIGEQYF
j_gene: TRBJ1-5; abundance: -; v_gene: TRBV30; d_gene: -; CDR3nt: TGTGCCTGGAGTGCCGAGAACAGTCAGCCCCAGCATTTT; CDR3aa: CAWSAENSQPQHF
j_gene: TRBJ1-2; abundance: -; v_gene: TRBV4-1; d_gene: -; CDR3nt: TGCGCCAGCAGACAAGAGGATAACAGATCCTATGGCTACACCTTC; CDR3aa: CASRQEDNRSYGYTF
j_gene: TRBJ2-1; abundance: few; v_gene: TRBV5-1; d_gene: TRBD1; CDR3nt: TGCGCCAGCAGCTTGCAAGGACAGGGTAATGAGCAGTTCTTC; CDR3aa: CASSLQGQGNEQFF
j_gene: TRBJ1-2; abundance: -; v_gene: TRBV19; d_gene: -; CDR3nt: TGTGCCAGTAGTATACCCCCGTATAACTATGGCTACACCTTC; CDR3aa: CASSIPPYNYGYTF
j_gene: TRBJ1-2; abundance: few; v_gene: TRBV14; d_gene: TRBD1; CDR3nt: TGTGCCAGCAGCCCTCTCGGGAGGGGGCATGGCTACACCTTC; CDR3aa: CASSPLGRGHGYTF
j_gene: TRBJ1-2; abundance: -; v_gene: TRBV6-1; d_gene: -; CDR3nt: TGTGCCAGCAGTGATACAGGGTCAGATGGCTACACCTTC; CDR3aa: CASSDTGSDGYTF
j_gene: TRBJ2-3; abundance: -; v_gene: TRBV7-3; d_gene: TRBD1; CDR3nt: TGTGCCAGCAGCCCGGGACAGCCGAGCACAGATACGCAGTATTTT; CDR3aa: CASSPGQPSTDTQYF
j_gene: TRBJ2-3; abundance: -; v_gene: TRBV5-1; d_gene: -; CDR3nt: TGCGCCAGCAGCCAGCAGGGTCCAGATACGCAGTATTTT; CDR3aa: CASSQQGPDTQYF
j_gene: TRBJ2-1; abundance: -; v_gene: TRBV6-1; d_gene: -; CDR3nt: TGTGCCAGCAGTGAACTAGACGGAAACTACAATGAGCAGTTCTTC; CDR3aa: CASSELDGNYNEQFF